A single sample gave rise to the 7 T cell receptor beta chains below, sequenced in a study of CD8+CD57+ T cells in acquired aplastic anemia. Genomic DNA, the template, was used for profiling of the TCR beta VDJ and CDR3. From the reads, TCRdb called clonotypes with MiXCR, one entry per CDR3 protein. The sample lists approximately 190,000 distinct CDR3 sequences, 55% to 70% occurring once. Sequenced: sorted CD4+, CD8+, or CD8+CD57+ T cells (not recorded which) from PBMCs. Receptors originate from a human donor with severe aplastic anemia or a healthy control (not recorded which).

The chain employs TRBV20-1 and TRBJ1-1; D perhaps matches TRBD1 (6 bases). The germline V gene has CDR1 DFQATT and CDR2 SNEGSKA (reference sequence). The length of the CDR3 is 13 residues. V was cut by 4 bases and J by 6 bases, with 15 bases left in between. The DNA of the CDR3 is TGCAGTGCTAACCGAGGCAGGGGCTCTGAAGCTTTCTTT. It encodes CSANRGRGSEAFF.

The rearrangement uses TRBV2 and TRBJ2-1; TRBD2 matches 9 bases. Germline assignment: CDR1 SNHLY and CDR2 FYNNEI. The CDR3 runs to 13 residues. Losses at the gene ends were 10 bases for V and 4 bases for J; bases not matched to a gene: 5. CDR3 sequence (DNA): TGTGCCATCCTGGGACTAGCTTACAATGAGCAGTTCTTC. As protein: CAILGLAYNEQFF.

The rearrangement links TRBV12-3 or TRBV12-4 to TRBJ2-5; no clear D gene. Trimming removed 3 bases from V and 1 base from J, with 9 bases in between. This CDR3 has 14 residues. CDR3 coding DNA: TGTGCCAGCAGTTTTTCGGGCATCCAAGAGACCCAGTACTTC. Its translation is CASSFSGIQETQYF.

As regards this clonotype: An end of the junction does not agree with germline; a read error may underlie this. CDR3 loop: CASSFSEGRISSYEQYF. The CDR3 region has the DNA TGTGCCAGCAGCTTCAGTGAGGGACGGATCAGCTCCTACGAGCAGTACTTC. The rearrangement uses TRBV5-1 and TRBJ2-7; possibly TRBD1 or TRBD2 for D (5 bases each). Germline loops: CDR1 SGHRS, CDR2 YFSETQ. The length of the CDR3 is 17 residues. Using reference TRBV5-1 and TRBJ2-7 for the parts outside the CDR3, the full variable domain is KAGVTQTPRYLIKTRGQQVTLSCSPISGHRSVSWYQQTPGQGLQFLFEYFSETQRNKGNFPGRFSGRQFSNSRSEMNVSTLELGDSALYLCASSFSEGRISSYEQYFGPGTRLTVT.

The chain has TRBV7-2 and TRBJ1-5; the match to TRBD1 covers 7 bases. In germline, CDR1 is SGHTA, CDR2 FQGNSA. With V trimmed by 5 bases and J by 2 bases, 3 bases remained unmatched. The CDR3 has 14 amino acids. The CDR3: CASSNRGGNQPQHF. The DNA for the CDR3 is TGTGCCAGCAGCAACAGGGGCGGCAATCAGCCCCAGCATTTT.

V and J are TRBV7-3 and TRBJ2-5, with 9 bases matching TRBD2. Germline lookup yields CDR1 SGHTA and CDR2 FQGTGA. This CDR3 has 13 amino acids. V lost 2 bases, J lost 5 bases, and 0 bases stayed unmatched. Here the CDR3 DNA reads TGTGCCAGCAGCTTACTAGCGGGGGAGACCCAGTACTTC. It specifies CASSLLAGETQYF.

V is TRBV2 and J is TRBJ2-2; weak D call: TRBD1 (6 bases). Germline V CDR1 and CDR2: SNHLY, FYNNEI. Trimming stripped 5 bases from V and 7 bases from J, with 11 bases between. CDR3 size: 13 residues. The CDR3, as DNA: TGTGCCAGCAGTTTAGGACAGTTCGGGGAGCTGTTTTTT. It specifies CASSLGQFGELFF.